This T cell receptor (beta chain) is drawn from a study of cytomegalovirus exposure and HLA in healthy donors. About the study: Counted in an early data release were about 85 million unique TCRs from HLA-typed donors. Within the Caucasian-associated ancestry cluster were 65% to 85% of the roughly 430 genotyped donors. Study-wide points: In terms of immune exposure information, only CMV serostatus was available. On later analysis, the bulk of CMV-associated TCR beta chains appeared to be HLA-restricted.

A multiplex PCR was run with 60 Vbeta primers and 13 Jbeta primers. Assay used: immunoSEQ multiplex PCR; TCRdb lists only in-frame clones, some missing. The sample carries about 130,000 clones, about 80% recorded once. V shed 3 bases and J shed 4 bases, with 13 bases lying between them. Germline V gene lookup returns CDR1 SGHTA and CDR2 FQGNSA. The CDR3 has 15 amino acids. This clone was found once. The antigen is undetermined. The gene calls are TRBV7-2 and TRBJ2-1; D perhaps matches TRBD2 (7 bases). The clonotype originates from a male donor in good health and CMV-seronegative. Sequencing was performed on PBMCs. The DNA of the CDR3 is TGTGCCAGCAGCTTTTGGGGGGGCTCTTACAATGAGCAGTTCTTC. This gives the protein CASSFWGGSYNEQFF. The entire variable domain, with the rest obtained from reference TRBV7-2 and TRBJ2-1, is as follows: GAGVSQSPSNKVTEKGKDVELRCDPISGHTALYWYRQSLGQGLEFLIYFQGNSAPDKSGLPSDRFSAERTGGSVSTLTIQRTQQEDSAVYLCASSFWGGSYNEQFFGPGTRLTVL.